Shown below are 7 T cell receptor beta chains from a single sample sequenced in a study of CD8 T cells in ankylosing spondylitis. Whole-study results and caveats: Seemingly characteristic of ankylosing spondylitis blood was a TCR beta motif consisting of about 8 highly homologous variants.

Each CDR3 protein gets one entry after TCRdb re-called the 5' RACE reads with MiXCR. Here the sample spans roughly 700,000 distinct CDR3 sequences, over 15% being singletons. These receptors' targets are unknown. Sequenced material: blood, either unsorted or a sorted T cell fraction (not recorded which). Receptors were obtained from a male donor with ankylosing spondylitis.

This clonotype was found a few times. This CDR3 reads CASLAGANTGELFF. As DNA, the CDR3 is TGCGCCAGCCTAGCGGGGGCGAACACCGGGGAGCTGTTTTTT. The rearrangement links TRBV5-1 to TRBJ2-2, with 10 bases fitting TRBD2. This CDR3 has 14 residues. V shed 7 bases and J 0 bases; nucleotides not matched to a gene: 0. Germline CDR1 reads SGHRS; CDR2 reads YFSETQ.

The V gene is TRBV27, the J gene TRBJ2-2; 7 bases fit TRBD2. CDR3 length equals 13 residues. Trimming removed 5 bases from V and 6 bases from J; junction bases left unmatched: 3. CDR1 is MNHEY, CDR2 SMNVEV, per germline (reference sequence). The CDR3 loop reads CASSRTSPGELFF. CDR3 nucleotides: TGTGCCAGCAGTAGGACTAGTCCCGGGGAGCTGTTTTTT.

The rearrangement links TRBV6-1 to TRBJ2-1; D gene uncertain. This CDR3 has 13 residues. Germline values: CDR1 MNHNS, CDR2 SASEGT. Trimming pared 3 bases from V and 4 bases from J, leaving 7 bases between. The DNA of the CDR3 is TGTGCCAGCAGTGACGTAGTGTACAATGAGCAGTTCTTC. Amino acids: CASSDVVYNEQFF.

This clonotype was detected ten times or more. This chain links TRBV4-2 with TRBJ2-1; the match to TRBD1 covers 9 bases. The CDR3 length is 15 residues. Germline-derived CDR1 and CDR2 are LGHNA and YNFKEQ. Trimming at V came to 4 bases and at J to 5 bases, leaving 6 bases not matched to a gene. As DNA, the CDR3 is TGTGCCAGCAGCCCCCGGGACAGGGAGGACAATGAGCAGTTCTTC. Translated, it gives CASSPRDREDNEQFF.

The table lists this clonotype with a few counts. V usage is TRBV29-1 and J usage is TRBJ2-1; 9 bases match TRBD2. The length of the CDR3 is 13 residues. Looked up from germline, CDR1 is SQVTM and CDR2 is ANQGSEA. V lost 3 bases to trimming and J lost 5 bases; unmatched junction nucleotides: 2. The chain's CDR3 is CSVEGLADNEQFF. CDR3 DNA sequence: TGCAGCGTTGAGGGACTAGCTGACAATGAGCAGTTCTTC.

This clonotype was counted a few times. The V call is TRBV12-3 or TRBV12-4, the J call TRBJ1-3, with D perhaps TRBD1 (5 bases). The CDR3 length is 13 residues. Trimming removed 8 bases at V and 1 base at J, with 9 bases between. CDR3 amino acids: CASRTSSGNTIYF. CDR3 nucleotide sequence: TGTGCCAGCCGGACATCATCTGGAAACACCATATATTTT.

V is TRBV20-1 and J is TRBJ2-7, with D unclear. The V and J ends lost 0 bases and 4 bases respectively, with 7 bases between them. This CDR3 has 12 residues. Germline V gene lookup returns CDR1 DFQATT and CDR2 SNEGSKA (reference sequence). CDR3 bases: TGCAGTGCTAGAGATACGCTGTACGAGCAGTACTTC. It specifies CSARDTLYEQYF.